Below, one T cell receptor (beta chain) is given with its context. Per the original data handling: It was from reference gene primer amplification that nucleated cell counts were estimated. Profiled with immunoSEQ multiplex PCR; TCRdb holds only in-frame clones, not every one. V and J calls and clone size are given by that table; D and trimming were obtained from the DNA. The table includes over 85,000 clones, about 88% detected once. This entry belongs to a study of blood T cell repertoires in COVID-19. Across the study: Samples taken during acute and convalescent COVID-19 were collected in the United States, Italy and Spain. From T cells, B-cell-depleted T cells, or PBMCs came the material, which was cDNA or gDNA.

There are 14 residues in the CDR3. In germline, CDR1 is SGHKS, CDR2 YYEKEE (reference sequence). V gave up 4 bases and J gave up 6 bases, with 17 bases separating them. The sample was peripheral blood. The TCR was taken from a woman of 80 years or more with acute or convalescent COVID-19. The chain combines TRBV5-5 with TRBJ2-7, with D possibly matching TRBD2 (5 bases). CDR3 residues: CASSADLQVFEQYF. The CDR3 region has the DNA TGTGCCAGCAGCGCGGACTTGCAGGTCTTCGAGCAGTACTTC.